The entry below describes one T cell receptor (beta chain). Its target is not known. The PCR contained 60 Vbeta and 13 Jbeta primers. Here immunoSEQ multiplex PCR was the method, and the copy in TCRdb shows in-frame clones only, minus some. This table has 150,000 to 200,000 clones, 82% appearing once. The data were taken from a study of cytomegalovirus exposure and HLA in healthy donors. V was shortened by 5 bases and J by 3 bases, with 12 bases between the two germline ends. The CDR3 totals 14 residues. Germline assignment: CDR1 SGHAT and CDR2 FQNNGV. Whole-study results and caveats: Researchers reported in a later analysis that a missense DCLRE1C variant was tied to TCR beta V- and J-gene trimming. Exclusion applied to some V segments, including TRBV6-2 and TRBV6-3, as they were indistinguishable. The authors judged a highly shared variant cluster likely a sequencing artifact.

This chain connects TRBV11-2 to TRBJ2-3; tentative D call: TRBD1 (6 bases). The TCR comes from a girl between 10 and 17 years old in good health and CMV-seropositive. Input material: PBMCs. The DNA of the CDR3 is TGTGCCAGCAGCCCGGTTACAGGGACAGATACGCAGTATTTT. Its translation: CASSPVTGTDTQYF.